Listed below are T cell receptor beta chains from one sample, sequenced in a study of Ad26.COV2.S vaccination and SARS-CoV-2 variants. Sequencing was performed with immunoSEQ multiplex PCR; in TCRdb, only in-frame clones are kept and a portion is missing. The table lists 300,000 to 400,000 clones, about 91% of them singletons. Sample: peripheral blood, taken after recovery from COVID-19. The receptor source for this set is a human donor who had recovered from COVID-19. CDR3s include the opening cysteine and the closing phenylalanine or tryptophan. A D gene is named only where the DNA matches it firmly. Only part of the rows carry a size: once, few, many, or a class if the clone is expanded.

D	size	J	V	DNA	CDR3
-	-	TRBJ2-3	TRBV19	TGTGCCAGTAGTATAGATAGGGCGTCCCTCACAGATACGCAGTATTTT	CASSIDRASLTDTQYF
-	-	TRBJ2-3	TRBV6-4	TGTGCCAGCAGTGTGAGCGCCCCTACTTTAGGGAGCACAGATACGCAGTATTTT	CASSVSAPTLGSTDTQYF
-	-	TRBJ1-5	TRBV5-6	TGTGCCAGCAGCTTGGATAGGGCTAATCAGCCCCAGCATTTT	CASSLDRANQPQHF
TRBD1	-	TRBJ1-2	TRBV19	TGTGCCAGTAGTATGCGACCGGGACAGGGGGCTCTTGACTATGGCTACACCTTC	CASSMRPGQGALDYGYTF
-	once	TRBJ2-1	TRBV19	TGTGCCAGTAGCACAGTGTACAATGAGCAGTTCTTC	CASSTVYNEQFF
TRBD1	-	TRBJ1-1	TRBV20-1	TGCAGTGCTAGTGACAGGGCGACTGAAGCTTTCTTT	CSASDRATEAFF
-	-	TRBJ2-2	TRBV6-1	TGTGCCAGCAGTGAAGGGTATAGGGCAGACACCGGGGAGCTGTTTTTT	CASSEGYRADTGELFF
-	-	TRBJ1-3	TRBV12-3/TRBV12-4	TGTGCCAGCAGCTACTCCCCAAGAAACACCATATATTTT	CASSYSPRNTIYF
-	few	TRBJ2-2	TRBV3-1/TRBV3-2	TGTGCCAGCAGCCAGGGGCCCGGGGAGCTGTTTTTT	CASSQGPGELFF
TRBD1	-	TRBJ2-2	TRBV9	TGTGCCAGCAGCGTAGCTCTTGACAGGGGGACAGGGGAGCTGTTTTTT	CASSVALDRGTGELFF
-	-	TRBJ1-6	TRBV7-8	TGTGCCAGCAGCAGCGAGGGTACACGCCTCAAAAATAATTCACCCCTCCACTTT	CASSSEGTRLKNNSPLHF
-	-	TRBJ2-7	TRBV7-3	TGTGCCAGCAGCTTAACGGCAGGGAGCTACTTTGGCGAGCAGTACTTC	CASSLTAGSYFGEQYF
TRBD1	-	TRBJ2-7	TRBV14	TGTGCCAGCAGCCCGCGGACAGGGGCCACCTACGAGCAGTACTTC	CASSPRTGATYEQYF
-	-	TRBJ2-1	TRBV7-7	TGTGCCAGCAGCACTGGGACCGCCCCTGGCGATGAGCAGTTCTTC	CASSTGTAPGDEQFF
-	-	TRBJ1-2	TRBV25-1	TGTGCCAGTAGGTTTCAGACATCAGGCTACACCTTC	CASRFQTSGYTF
TRBD1	once	TRBJ2-7	TRBV7-6	TGTGCCAGCAGCCGATCCGGGACAGGTCTCTACGAGCAGTACTTC	CASSRSGTGLYEQYF
-	few	TRBJ1-1	TRBV28	TGTGCCAGCAGTTTACTACGGAGGACAGCTGAAGCTTTCTTT	CASSLLRRTAEAFF
-	-	TRBJ1-3	TRBV7-8	TGTGCCAGCAGCTTAGACAGAGCAAACAGCATATATTTT	CASSLDRANSIYF
-	once	TRBJ1-3	TRBV2	TGTGCCAGCAGGGGGACGGACTCTGGAAACACCATATATTTT	CASRGTDSGNTIYF
-	-	TRBJ2-2	TRBV7-9	TGTGCCAGCAGCTTGGGGACCGGGGAGCTGTTTTTT	CASSLGTGELFF
TRBD2	-	TRBJ2-5	TRBV7-2	TGTGCCAGCAGATCCCCTAGCGGGGGATGGCAAGAGACCCAGTACTTC	CASRSPSGGWQETQYF
-	-	TRBJ1-4	TRBV6-6	TGTGCCAGCGTAACTAATGAAAAACTGTTTTTT	CASVTNEKLFF
-	-	TRBJ2-7	TRBV4-1	TGCGCCAGCAGCCAAGCGTCCCAGGGGGGGTCCTACGAGCAGTACTTC	CASSQASQGGSYEQYF
-	-	TRBJ1-3	TRBV24-1	TGTGCCACCAGTGATCCGAGAAGTGGAAACACCATATATTTT	CATSDPRSGNTIYF
-	-	TRBJ1-2	TRBV9	TGTGCCAGCAGCGAACCTTTGACGGAGGGTTACTATCATGGCTACACCTTC	CASSEPLTEGYYHGYTF
TRBD1	-	TRBJ1-4	TRBV5-1	TGCGCCAGCAGCTTGGAAGGGACAGCTAATGAAAAACTGTTTTTT	CASSLEGTANEKLFF
TRBD2	-	TRBJ2-2	TRBV5-1	TGCGCCAGCAGCCGCATTATGCGGGGGGGCACCGGGGAGCTGTTTTTT	CASSRIMRGGTGELFF
-	-	TRBJ1-3	TRBV6-6	TGTGCCAGCAGTTACAGGGGGACCTCTGGAAACACCATATATTTT	CASSYRGTSGNTIYF
-	-	TRBJ2-3	TRBV9	TGTGCCAGCAGCGCGAATCCGGGCTCCAATACGCAGTATTTT	CASSANPGSNTQYF
-	-	TRBJ1-2	TRBV6-4	TGTGCCAGCAACCCCACACCGGGGCGGATCTATGGCTACACCTTC	CASNPTPGRIYGYTF
-	-	TRBJ2-1	TRBV6-1	TGTGCCAGCAGTGAAGAGTGGAGCGTTGCCAATGAGCAGTTCTTC	CASSEEWSVANEQFF
-	-	TRBJ2-2	TRBV28	TGTGCCAGCAGGGTAGAAGCCGGGGAGCTGTTTTTT	CASRVEAGELFF
TRBD1	-	TRBJ1-1	TRBV27	TGTGCCAGCAGTTTATCGGGGACAGGGAACACTGAAGCTTTCTTT	CASSLSGTGNTEAFF
-	-	TRBJ2-7	TRBV5-5	TGTGCCAGCAACCCCCGGGCCGACTACGAGCAGTACTTC	CASNPRADYEQYF
-	-	TRBJ2-5	TRBV3-1/TRBV3-2	TGTGCCAGCAGCCAAGATTTGGGGGGTCAAGAGACCCAGTACTTC	CASSQDLGGQETQYF
-	-	TRBJ2-7	TRBV6-2/TRBV6-3	TGTGCCAGCAGTAGGGACGTGGGCGAGCAGTACTTC	CASSRDVGEQYF
-	-	TRBJ2-7	TRBV7-2	TGTGCCAGCAGCTTAAGGTCGGTCGGAGAGCAGTACTTC	CASSLRSVGEQYF
TRBD1	-	TRBJ1-2	TRBV5-5	TGTGCCAGCAGCTTCTGGGACAGGGGCGCCGATGGCTACACCTTC	CASSFWDRGADGYTF